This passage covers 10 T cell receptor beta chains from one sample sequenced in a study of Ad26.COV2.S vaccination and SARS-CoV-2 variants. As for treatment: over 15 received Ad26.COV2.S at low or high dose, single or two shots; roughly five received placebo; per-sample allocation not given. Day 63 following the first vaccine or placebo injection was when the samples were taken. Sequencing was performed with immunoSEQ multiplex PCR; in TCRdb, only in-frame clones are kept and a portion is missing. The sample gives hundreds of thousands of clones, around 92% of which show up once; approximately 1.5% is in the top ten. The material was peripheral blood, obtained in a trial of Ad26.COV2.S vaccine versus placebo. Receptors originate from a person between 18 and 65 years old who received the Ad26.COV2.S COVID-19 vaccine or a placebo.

The CDR3 protein is CASSTFTGGYTF. In DNA, the CDR3 is TGTGCCAGCAGTACTTTCACTGGTGGCTACACCTTC. The chain uses TRBV6-5 and TRBJ1-2; D call uncertain. Germline CDR1 reads MNHEY; CDR2 reads SVGAGI. CDR3 length: 12 residues. V lost 5 bases and J lost 7, with 11 bases in between.

The CDR3 loop is CAWSVPAVLAGNNEQFF. The CDR3 region has the DNA TGTGCCTGGAGTGTACCGGCCGTCCTAGCGGGAAACAATGAGCAGTTCTTC. This chain joins TRBV30 and TRBJ2-1, with 9 bases fitting TRBD2. V dropped 0 bases and J dropped 5; count of bases not matched to a gene: 11. The CDR3 sequence is 17 residues long. Per germline, CDR1 GTSNPN and CDR2 SVGIG (reference sequence). The entire variable domain, with the rest obtained from reference TRBV30 and TRBJ2-1, is as follows: SQTIHQWPATLVQPVGSPLSLECTVEGTSNPNLYWYRQAAGRGLQLLFYSVGIGQISSEVPQNLSASRPQDRQFILSSKKLLLSDSGFYLCAWSVPAVLAGNNEQFFGPGTRLTVL.

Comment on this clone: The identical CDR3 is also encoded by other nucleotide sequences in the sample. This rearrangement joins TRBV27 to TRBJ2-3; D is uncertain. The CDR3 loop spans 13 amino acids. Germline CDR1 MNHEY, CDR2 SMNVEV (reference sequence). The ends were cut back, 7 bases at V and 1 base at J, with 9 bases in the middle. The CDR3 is CASKASGTDTQYF. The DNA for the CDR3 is TGTGCCAGCAAGGCTAGTGGCACAGATACGCAGTATTTT.

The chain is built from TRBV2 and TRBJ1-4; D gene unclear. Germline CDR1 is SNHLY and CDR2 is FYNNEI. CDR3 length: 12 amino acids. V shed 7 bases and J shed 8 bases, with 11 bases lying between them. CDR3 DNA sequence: TGTGCCAGCATAGCGACCACCGAAAAACTGTTTTTT. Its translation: CASIATTEKLFF.

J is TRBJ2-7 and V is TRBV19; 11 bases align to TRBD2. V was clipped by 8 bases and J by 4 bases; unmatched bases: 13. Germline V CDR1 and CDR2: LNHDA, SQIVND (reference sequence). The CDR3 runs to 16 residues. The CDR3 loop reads CASASLLAGDGYEQYF. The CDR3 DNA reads TGTGCCAGTGCCTCCCTACTAGCGGGAGATGGTTACGAGCAGTACTTC. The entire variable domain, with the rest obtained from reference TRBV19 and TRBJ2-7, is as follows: DGGITQSPKYLFRKEGQNVTLSCEQNLNHDAMYWYRQDPGQGLRLIYYSQIVNDFQKGDIAEGYSVSREKKESFPLTVTSAQKNPTAFYLCASASLLAGDGYEQYFGPGTRLTVT.

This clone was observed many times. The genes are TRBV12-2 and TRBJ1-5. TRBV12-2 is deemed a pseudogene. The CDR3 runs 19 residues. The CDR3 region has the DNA TGTGCAAGTCGCTTAGTATCGAAGCGGGACGCCTATAGCAATCAGCCCCAGCATTTT. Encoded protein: CASRLVSKRDAYSNQPQHF.

CDR3 nucleotides: TGTGCCAGCAGCTTTTTCCCAGATACGCAGTATTTT. This gives the protein CASSFFPDTQYF. The chain combines TRBV7-2 with TRBJ2-3; D remains ambiguous. Per the germline V gene, CDR1 is SGHTA and CDR2 is FQGNSA. V gave up 3 bases and J gave up 4 bases, with 5 bases separating them. The CDR3 spans 12 residues.

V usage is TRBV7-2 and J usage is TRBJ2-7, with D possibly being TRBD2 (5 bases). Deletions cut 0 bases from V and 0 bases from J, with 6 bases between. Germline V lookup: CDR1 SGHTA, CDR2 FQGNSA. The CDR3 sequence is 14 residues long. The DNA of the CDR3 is TGTGCCAGCAGCTTAGCCAGCGGCTCCTACGAGCAGTACTTC. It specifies CASSLASGSYEQYF.

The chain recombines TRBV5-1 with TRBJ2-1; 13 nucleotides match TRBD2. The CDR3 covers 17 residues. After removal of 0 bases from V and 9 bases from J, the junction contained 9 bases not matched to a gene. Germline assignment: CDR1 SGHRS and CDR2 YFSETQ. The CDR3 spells CASSLGLAGGNNGEQFF. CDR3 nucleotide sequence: TGCGCCAGCAGCTTGGGACTAGCGGGAGGCAACAACGGTGAGCAGTTCTTC. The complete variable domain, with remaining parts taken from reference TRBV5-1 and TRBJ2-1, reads KAGVTQTPRYLIKTRGQQVTLSCSPISGHRSVSWYQQTPGQGLQFLFEYFSETQRNKGNFPGRFSGRQFSNSRSEMNVSTLELGDSALYLCASSLGLAGGNNGEQFFGPGTRLTVL.

CDR3 nucleotides: TGTGCCAGCAGCTTGGGTCTAGGGGACACCGGGGAGCTGTTTTTT. Protein product: CASSLGLGDTGELFF. The rearrangement joins TRBV7-9 to TRBJ2-2; D might be TRBD1 (5 bases). Trimming left V 3 bases short and J 3 bases short, with 11 bases between. This CDR3 region has 15 residues. Germline CDR1 SEHNR, CDR2 FQNEAQ (reference sequence).